The clone carrying this T cell receptor (beta chain) was counted a few times. Its antigen is not known. This sample stems from a study of CD8 T cells in ankylosing spondylitis. TCRdb analysed the 5' RACE reads with MiXCR anew, one entry per CDR3 protein. The table includes roughly 300,000 distinct CDR3 sequences, less than 9.5% detected once. The CDR3 has 14 residues. The germline CDR1 and CDR2 sequences are SQVTM and ANQGSEA. The V and J ends lost 3 bases and 5 bases, in that order; junction bases with no gene match: 5. Overall study findings and caveats: The study identified a TCR beta motif of roughly eight highly homologous variants that appeared characteristic of ankylosing spondylitis blood. Clones linked to the disease showed a CD8+ phenotype. They occurred at relatively low frequencies in peripheral blood.

The sample consisted of blood, either unsorted or a sorted T cell fraction (not recorded which). J is TRBJ2-1 and V is TRBV29-1, with TRBD1 identical over 9 bases. This sequence originates from a male donor with ankylosing spondylitis. CDR3 bases: TGCAGCGTTGACGCCGGGACAGGGAACAATGAGCAGTTCTTC. As protein: CSVDAGTGNNEQFF.